This TCR beta chain stems from a study of long-term antiretroviral therapy in people with HIV. As for this clone: The antigen remains unidentified.

Deletions cut 7 bases from V and 10 bases from J, with 19 bases between. Germline V lookup: CDR1 MNHEY, CDR2 SVGAGI. This CDR3 has 13 residues. At minimum, one pre-ART and two post-ART PBMC samples were obtained from each donor. Study-wide results and caveats: The clones with expansion before ART were dominant in the repertoire at all time points. Compared with controls, HIV repertoires showed narrower CDR3 length ranges.

Survey-level resolution applied to immunoSEQ assay v3.0. A per-sample goal of roughly 35,000-55,000 T-cell genomes was targeted by sequencing. Generated by immunoSEQ multiplex PCR, the TCRdb table keeps only in-frame clones and is missing some. The sample yields about 20,000 clones, approximately 84% seen once. The receptor was derived from a woman aged 25 to 39 with HIV. The V gene is TRBV6-5, the J gene TRBJ1-1, with D unclear. Sample: unsorted PBMCs, taken 1.8 years before starting antiretroviral therapy. The DNA of the CDR3 is TGTGCCAGCATCCCCGGACCCGGATCGGGAGCTTTCTTT. It is translated as CASIPGPGSGAFF.